This T cell receptor beta chain is drawn from a study of shared clonotypes between healthy human individuals. In the case of this clone: Its cognate antigen is unknown. Other DNA sequences in the same sample also yield this CDR3.

The CDR3 spans 14 residues. Germline values: CDR1 KGHSH, CDR2 LQKENI. Trimming pared 0 bases from V and 4 bases from J, leaving 9 bases between. Study findings and constraints: Blood was the sole source, and tissue repertoires probably differ.

The donors were adults (healthy and HIV-negative) with no recent acute infections or vaccinations. Assay runs were performed at deep level. About 30,000 T cell genomes, or about 320 ng DNA, went into unsorted PBMC replicate PCRs. TCRdb's copy holds only in-frame clones and misses some; the assay was immunoSEQ multiplex PCR. The repertoire includes hundreds of thousands of clones, about 80% of them detected once, and around 11% sits in the top ten. The V call is TRBV18, the J call TRBJ1-2; possibly TRBD1 for D (5 bases). The sample taken for sequencing was PBMCs. This receptor was taken from a woman in her forties in good health. Some clones in this sample may be carry-over from other donors' samples. The CDR3 nucleotides read TGTGCCAGCTCACCACCGGGCCAGGGCTATGGCTACACCTTC. Amino acid sequence: CASSPPGQGYGYTF.